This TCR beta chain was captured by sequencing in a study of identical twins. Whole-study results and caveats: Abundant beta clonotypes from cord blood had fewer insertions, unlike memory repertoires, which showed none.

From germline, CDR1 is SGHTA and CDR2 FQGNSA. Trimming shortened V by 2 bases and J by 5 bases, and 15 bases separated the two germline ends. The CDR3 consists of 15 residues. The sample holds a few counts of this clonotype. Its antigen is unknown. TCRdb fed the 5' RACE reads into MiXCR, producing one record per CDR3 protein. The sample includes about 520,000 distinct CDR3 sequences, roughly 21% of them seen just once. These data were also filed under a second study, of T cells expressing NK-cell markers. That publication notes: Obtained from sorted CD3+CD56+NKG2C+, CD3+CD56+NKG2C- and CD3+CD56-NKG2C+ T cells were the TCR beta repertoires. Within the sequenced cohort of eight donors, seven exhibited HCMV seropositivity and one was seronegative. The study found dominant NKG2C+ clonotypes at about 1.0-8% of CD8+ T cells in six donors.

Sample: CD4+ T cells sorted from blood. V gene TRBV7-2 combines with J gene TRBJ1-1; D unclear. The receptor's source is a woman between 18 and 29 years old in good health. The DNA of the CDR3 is TGTGCCAGCAGCTTAATCCCGAGCCACAGTACTGAAGCTTTCTTT. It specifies CASSLIPSHSTEAFF.